Here is one T cell receptor beta chain with its context. The sample comes from a study of patients and donors after allogeneic stem cell transplantation. Each CDR3 protein gets one entry after TCRdb re-called the RT-PCR reads with MiXCR. The sample holds about 160,000 distinct CDR3 sequences; about 24% are singletons and the top ten take roughly 25%. Source material: blood, either unsorted or a sorted T cell fraction (not recorded which). This clonotype originated in a human donor who was either an allogeneic HSCT recipient or a stem cell or donor lymphocyte infusion donor (not recorded which). It is not recorded whose cells these are; they may come from a transplant donor.

The CDR3 reads CASSLGGRENTEAFF. Here the CDR3 DNA reads TGTGCCAGCAGCTTAGGAGGCAGGGAAAACACTGAAGCTTTCTTT. The rearrangement uses TRBV7-8 and TRBJ1-1; perhaps TRBD1 as D (5 bases). Germline V CDR1 and CDR2: SGHVS, FQNEAQ. V dropped 1 base and J dropped 2 bases, with 11 bases sitting between them. The CDR3 extends over 15 amino acids.